This entry describes one T cell receptor (beta chain). No antigen is known for it. The sequencing machine was an Illumina HiSeq 2000. TCR beta cDNA libraries were prepared using 5'RACE template switching, which introduced a universal primer site and unique molecular identifiers. cDNA synthesis was primed from the TCR beta constant segment, followed by two successive PCR amplification steps. Processing in the source paper ran as follows. Reads were demultiplexed and grouped by UMI with MIGEC, and clonotypes were assembled and quantified with MiTCR. To remove erroneous sequences, TCR cDNA sequences were retained only when supported by two or more reads. The tcR package was used for downstream repertoire analysis, and clonotypes were matched across fractions by CDR3 nucleotide sequence plus V segment. VDJmatch was used to annotate antigen specificity against VDJdb, with one amino acid substitution in CDR3 allowed. The reads, reprocessed by TCRdb, yield one row per CDR3 protein sequence and no DNA. The V and J calls shown here were made by TCRdb, not taken from the authors' results. This sample's records show almost 450,000 distinct CDR3 sequences. The ten largest clonotypes hold 7.3% of the sample.

HCMV serostatus was determined by detecting HCMV-specific IgG in serum with a commercial ELISA kit. Ficoll density gradient centrifugation was used to isolate peripheral blood mononuclear cells from blood. From cysteine to phenylalanine, the CDR3 is 15 amino acids long. The DNA is unrecorded. The sample originates from a study of T cells expressing NK-cell markers (dated by TCRdb to the early 2020s). Study-level background: About eight donors provided sorted CD3+CD56+NKG2C+, CD3+CD56+NKG2C- and CD3+CD56-NKG2C+ T-cell subsets, whose TCR beta-chain repertoires were profiled. All eight donors whose samples were sequenced were randomly selected healthy volunteers, three of them men and five women. Among the eight sequenced donors, seven were HCMV-seropositive and one was HCMV-seronegative. Illumina HiSeq 2000/2500, MiSeq or NextSeq was used to sequence libraries as 2 x 150 bp reads.

Broader findings and caveats from the paper: Those dominant clonotypes were again the most abundant among CD3+CD56-NKG2C+ cells in a few donors, at roughly 25-65%. In six donors, the dominant CD3+CD56+NKG2C+ clonotypes ranked among the top 10 CD8+ clonotypes, making up roughly 1.0-7.0% of CD8+ T cells. It remained unclear whether the expanded NKG2C-expressing T cell clones were specific for HCMV antigens.

The sequence was obtained from a woman between 18 and 70 years old in good health. The sample comprised blood T cells: a sorted CD56 or NKG2C T cell subset, CD4+ or CD8+ T cells, or bulk PBMC T cells (not recorded which). The chain is assembled from TRBV12-3 or TRBV12-4 and TRBJ2-5; as DNA is missing, the TRBD2 call by TCRdb cannot be tested. The CDR3 region has the sequence CASRPASGREETQYF.